A few counts support the clone carrying this TCR beta chain. Its antigen remains unknown. This entry is derived from a study of T cell responses to AZD1222 COVID-19 vaccine. Study summary: Researchers grouped second doses given at about 4 or about 12 weeks into one pool.

General study points: Clonal diversity may have been underestimated in mostly white British donors. In all cases, repertoires were sampled only after the peak T cell response. Reports indicate that nearly half of spike-specific TCRs are directed at unmutated variant regions.

Repertoires were generated with immunoSEQ multiplex PCR, while TCRdb's copy carries only in-frame clones and drops some. The sample records roughly 140,000 clones, 91% being singletons. This CDR3 comprises 18 residues. This specimen was peripheral blood, taken on day 0 of AZD1222 vaccination. This chain connects TRBV21-1 to TRBJ2-1; the table's D call, TRBD2, was not checked against the DNA. TRBV21-1 is marked as a pseudogene. This clonotype was sampled from an adult in good health. Written as DNA, the CDR3 is TGTGCCAGCAGCAAAGCTACGGTGTGGGGACTACTTTACAATGAGCAGTTCTTC. Translated: CASSKATVWGLLYNEQFF.